This T cell receptor (beta chain) derives from a study of blood T cell repertoires in COVID-19. The wider study: Sites in the United States, Italy and Spain provided acute and convalescent COVID-19 samples. The cDNA or gDNA used as material had been derived from T cells, B-cell-depleted T cells, or PBMCs.

V was pared by 6 bases and J by 6 bases, with 7 bases of the junction left unmatched. The CDR3 runs to 13 residues. This clone was recorded a few times. Per the original data handling: It was from reference gene primer amplification that nucleated cell counts were estimated. Data came from immunoSEQ multiplex PCR; TCRdb stores just in-frame clones and leaves some out. The V and J calls and the clone size are those of that table, but D and trimming were determined from the DNA. The table has 52,000 or so clones, almost 85% seen once. This clonotype was sampled from a human donor in a cohort sampled during active COVID-19. Sequencing input: peripheral blood. The V call is TRBV12-3 or TRBV12-4, the J call TRBJ1-2; the match to TRBD1 covers 7 bases. The CDR3 DNA is TGTGCCAGCAGCCAGACAGGGTTCGATGGCTACACCTTC. It codes for CASSQTGFDGYTF.